This T cell receptor (beta chain) was identified during a study of cytomegalovirus exposure and HLA in healthy donors. Primers for the PCR totalled 60 Vbeta and 13 Jbeta. Method: immunoSEQ multiplex PCR; TCRdb's copy keeps in-frame clones and lacks some. Among around 150,000 clones listed, over 75% were seen once. Study-level findings and limits: Compared with the roughly 670-donor mean, an Asian-associated ancestry cluster reportedly had fewer N-insertions, according to a later analysis.

V gave up 8 bases and J gave up 6 bases, with 16 bases separating them. Germline lookup yields CDR1 SQVTM and CDR2 ANQGSEA. This CDR3 spans 12 amino acids. As concerns this clone: Its antigen remains unknown.

Specimen: PBMCs. This TCR was sampled from a middle-aged woman in good health and CMV-seronegative. The J gene is TRBJ1-2, the V gene TRBV29-1; D is possibly TRBD1 (5 bases). Written as DNA, the CDR3 is TGCAGCACCAGACAGACGTTAGATGGCTACACCTTC. Translating gives CSTRQTLDGYTF.